The rows below give T cell receptor beta chains drawn from one sample of a study of T-cell reconstitution after alpha-beta-depleted transplantation in children. TCRdb called the PCR reads again in MiXCR, with one record for every CDR3 protein. The sample has 350,000 to 500,000 distinct CDR3 sequences, 43% seen once. Sequenced material: PBMCs, taken before TCRalphabeta/CD19-depleted stem cell transplant. The receptors originated from a girl aged 2 to 10 with aplastic anemia, due to receive a stem cell transplant. Both conserved end residues are part of each CDR3. D genes are given only for firm matches. Clone size is stated in some rows and not others, as once, few, many or a class when expanded.

V gene	clone size	D gene	J gene	CDR3 protein	CDR3 DNA
TRBV4-2	many	.	TRBJ1-5	CASSQERYPSNQPQHF	TGTGCCAGCAGCCAAGAAAGATACCCTAGCAATCAGCCCCAGCATTTT
TRBV10-3	.	.	TRBJ1-6	CAISEVGSSGKGIGSPLHF	TGTGCCATCAGTGAGGTGGGGTCCTCTGGTAAGGGGATCGGTTCACCCCTCCACTTT
TRBV19	.	.	TRBJ2-1	CASRNGRAFSYNEQFF	TGTGCCAGTAGGAATGGGCGGGCTTTCTCCTACAATGAGCAGTTCTTC
TRBV5-5	.	.	TRBJ2-3	CASSLVLPGDTQYF	TGTGCCAGCAGCTTGGTCCTGCCCGGAGATACGCAGTATTTT
TRBV6-1	.	TRBD2	TRBJ2-1	CASRERTSGNYNEQFF	TGTGCCAGCAGGGAAAGGACTAGCGGGAACTACAATGAGCAGTTCTTC
TRBV20-1	few	TRBD1	TRBJ2-5	CSALQGPRETQYF	TGCAGTGCTTTACAGGGGCCCCGGGAGACCCAGTACTTC
TRBV12-3/TRBV12-4	.	TRBD1	TRBJ1-1	CASLRQGARTEAFF	TGTGCCTCCCTCCGGCAGGGGGCGCGGACTGAAGCTTTCTTT
TRBV2	.	TRBD1	TRBJ1-2	CASSDNRGAYGYTF	TGTGCCAGCAGTGACAACAGGGGGGCCTATGGCTACACCTTC
TRBV20-1	.	TRBD2	TRBJ2-1	CSAASGGDGEQFF	TGCAGTGCTGCGAGCGGGGGGGATGGTGAGCAGTTCTTC
TRBV3-1	few	.	TRBJ2-5	CASSQFRGGGRETQYF	TGTGCCAGCAGCCAATTCAGGGGTGGGGGTCGAGAGACCCAGTACTTC
TRBV5-6	.	TRBD1	TRBJ1-2	CASSSGTASYGYTF	TGTGCCAGCAGCTCCGGGACAGCGTCCTATGGCTACACCTTC
TRBV6-1	.	.	TRBJ2-5	CASTAGWGETQYF	TGTGCCAGCACCGCAGGGTGGGGAGAGACCCAGTACTTC
TRBV7-6	many	TRBD2	TRBJ2-3	CASSLFPAGDTQYF	TGTGCCAGCAGCTTATTCCCAGCGGGGGATACGCAGTATTTT
TRBV10-3	many	.	TRBJ2-7	CAIGGNFGNEQYF	TGTGCCATCGGCGGGAATTTTGGTAACGAGCAGTACTTC
TRBV18	.	.	TRBJ1-4	CASSPGGLTNEKLFF	TGTGCCAGCTCACCCGGTGGATTAACTAATGAAAAACTGTTTTTT
TRBV20-1	many	.	TRBJ1-2	CSAEGVNYGYTF	TGCAGTGCTGAAGGTGTTAACTATGGCTACACCTTC
TRBV7-9	few	.	TRBJ1-4	CASSRLDLPNEKLFF	TGTGCCAGCAGCCGCCTGGACTTGCCTAATGAAAAACTGTTTTTT
TRBV10-1	few	TRBD2	TRBJ2-1	CASSAGLAGGVVSEQFF	TGCGCCAGCAGCGCCGGACTAGCGGGAGGGGTAGTAAGTGAGCAGTTCTTC
TRBV6-8	once	TRBD2	TRBJ2-7	CASSLPGLAEGAYEQYF	TGTGCCAGCAGCCTGCCGGGACTAGCGGAGGGAGCCTACGAGCAGTACTTC
TRBV6-5	many	TRBD2	TRBJ2-3	CASSWSGTTDTQYF	TGTGCCAGCAGTTGGAGCGGGACTACAGATACGCAGTATTTT
TRBV7-9	.	.	TRBJ2-7	CASSLSGFEQYF	TGTGCCAGCAGCTTGAGTGGTTTCGAGCAGTACTTC
TRBV5-1	.	.	TRBJ2-4	CASSPEGQGVLAKNIQYF	TGCGCCAGCAGCCCCGAGGGGCAGGGAGTCTTGGCCAAAAACATTCAGTACTTC
TRBV11-2	once	TRBD2	TRBJ2-1	CASSLLSDNSGRASNEQFF	TGTGCCAGCAGCTTACTCTCGGACAATAGCGGGAGGGCCTCGAATGAGCAGTTCTTC
TRBV20-1	few	.	TRBJ1-4	CSARDNGRANEKLFF	TGCAGTGCTAGAGATAATGGGCGGGCTAATGAAAAACTGTTTTTT
TRBV12-3/TRBV12-4	many	TRBD1	TRBJ2-1	CASSPEARGRRHEQFF	TGTGCCAGCAGTCCAGAGGCCAGGGGGCGCCGACATGAGCAGTTCTTC
TRBV6-5	few	.	TRBJ2-7	CASSYSRQKNYEQYF	TGTGCCAGCAGTTACTCGAGGCAGAAGAACTACGAGCAGTACTTC
TRBV5-1	few	TRBD2	TRBJ2-1	CASSFSGRATHSYNEQFF	TGCGCCAGCAGTTTTAGCGGGAGGGCGACTCACTCCTACAATGAGCAGTTCTTC
TRBV7-6	.	.	TRBJ2-1	CASSLRPAGDRINEQFF	TGTGCCAGCAGCTTACGCCCCGCGGGAGACAGGATCAATGAGCAGTTCTTC
TRBV20-1	many	.	TRBJ2-1	CSAPGISSYNEQFF	TGCAGTGCCCCAGGGATCAGCTCCTACAATGAGCAGTTCTTC
TRBV25-1	few	.	TRBJ1-1	CASSDIIKGSPAFF	TGTGCCAGCAGTGACATAATCAAAGGGTCTCCGGCTTTCTTT
TRBV5-1	.	.	TRBJ2-7	CASRPTRDHEQYF	TGCGCCAGCAGACCCACGCGGGACCACGAGCAGTACTTC
TRBV5-1	many	TRBD1	TRBJ1-1	CASSPGGGEITEAFF	TGCGCCAGCAGCCCGGGAGGGGGCGAAATAACTGAAGCTTTCTTT
TRBV6-1	.	TRBD1	TRBJ2-7	CAIWTGNSYEQYF	TGTGCCATCTGGACAGGTAATTCCTACGAGCAGTACTTC
TRBV7-2	.	.	TRBJ2-6	CTSSLRGRSGDNVLTF	TGTACCAGCAGCTTAAGAGGCCGCTCTGGGGACAACGTCCTGACCTTC
TRBV5-1	.	TRBD1	TRBJ2-5	CASSFAGGNQETQYF	TGCGCCAGCAGCTTTGCAGGGGGCAACCAAGAGACCCAGTACTTC
TRBV25-1	.	.	TRBJ2-5	CASSDPRGQETQYF	TGTGCCAGCAGTGATCCGAGGGGACAAGAGACCCAGTACTTC
TRBV6-1	once	.	TRBJ2-5	CASRGDKWLETQYF	TGTGCCAGCAGGGGGGACAAGTGGCTGGAGACCCAGTACTTC
TRBV27	.	TRBD1	TRBJ1-1	CASSLRQGYTEAFF	TGTGCCAGCAGTCTTCGACAGGGGTACACTGAAGCTTTCTTT
TRBV20-1	few	.	TRBJ1-5	CSARSQGSNQPQHF	TGCAGTGCTAGGAGTCAGGGGAGCAATCAGCCCCAGCATTTT
TRBV29-1	.	.	TRBJ2-7	CSVEDGTPKYEQYF	TGCAGCGTTGAAGATGGCACACCCAAATACGAGCAGTACTTC
TRBV6-1	.	TRBD2	TRBJ2-1	CASRGLAGGSISYNEQFF	TGTGCCAGCAGAGGACTAGCGGGGGGGTCGATCTCCTACAATGAGCAGTTCTTC
TRBV14	many	.	TRBJ2-1	CASSPQQVSEQFF	TGTGCCAGCAGCCCCCAACAGGTCAGTGAGCAGTTCTTC
TRBV5-1	.	.	TRBJ2-7	CASSLKGRWGASDYEQYF	TGCGCCAGCAGCTTGAAAGGCCGGTGGGGCGCGAGTGACTACGAGCAGTACTTC
TRBV20-1	.	TRBD2	TRBJ2-3	CSAITSGTRGDTQYF	TGCAGTGCTATTACCTCCGGGACTAGGGGGGATACGCAGTATTTT
TRBV7-6	few	TRBD2	TRBJ2-1	CASSLLAGDNNEQFF	TGTGCCAGCAGCCTACTAGCGGGAGACAACAATGAGCAGTTCTTC
TRBV5-6	.	.	TRBJ2-1	CASSPGISEWSDEQFF	TGTGCCAGCAGTCCGGGGATATCGGAGTGGAGCGATGAGCAGTTCTTC
TRBV27	many	.	TRBJ2-5	CASSPIGKETQYF	TGTGCCAGCAGTCCAATTGGAAAAGAGACCCAGTACTTC
TRBV20-1	.	.	TRBJ2-3	CSARELLTRHETQYF	TGCAGTGCTAGAGAACTCCTCACAAGGCATGAGACGCAGTATTTT
TRBV12-3/TRBV12-4	many	TRBD2	TRBJ2-3	CASSPRTSAPWKDTQYF	TGTGCCAGCAGCCCCAGGACTAGCGCGCCGTGGAAAGATACGCAGTATTTT
TRBV7-8	.	TRBD1	TRBJ2-1	CASSRDRAFEQFF	TGTGCCAGCAGCCGGGACAGGGCTTTTGAGCAGTTCTTC
TRBV6-1	.	.	TRBJ1-3	CASILGPRIAGNTIYF	TGTGCCAGCATACTAGGACCCCGGATAGCGGGAAACACCATATATTTT
TRBV28	.	TRBD1	TRBJ2-4	CASSSGQGDNHIQYF	TGTGCCAGCAGTTCGGGACAGGGGGATAATCACATTCAGTACTTC
TRBV7-9	few	.	TRBJ2-7	CASSSDGTTSYEQYF	TGTGCCAGCAGCTCCGACGGGACAACCTCCTACGAGCAGTACTTC
TRBV20-1	.	TRBD1	TRBJ2-1	CSARNRDRHNEQFF	TGCAGTGCGAGGAATCGGGACAGACACAATGAGCAGTTCTTC
TRBV20-1	.	.	TRBJ1-1	CSARGAGTEAFF	TGCAGTGCTAGGGGGGCAGGCACTGAAGCTTTCTTT
TRBV4-1	.	.	TRBJ1-3	CASSLDAGAGNTIYF	TGCGCCAGCAGCCTTGACGCCGGGGCTGGAAACACCATATATTTT
TRBV6-4	.	.	TRBJ2-1	CASSDSILSYNEQFF	TGTGCCAGCAGTGACTCGATTCTCTCCTACAATGAGCAGTTCTTC
TRBV3-1	.	TRBD2	TRBJ2-7	CASSQGLALGERYEQYF	TGTGCCAGCAGCCAAGGACTAGCTTTGGGTGAGCGCTACGAGCAGTACTTC
TRBV3-1	.	.	TRBJ2-3	CASSQSREGTQYF	TGTGCCAGCAGCCAGAGTCGGGAAGGTACGCAGTATTTT